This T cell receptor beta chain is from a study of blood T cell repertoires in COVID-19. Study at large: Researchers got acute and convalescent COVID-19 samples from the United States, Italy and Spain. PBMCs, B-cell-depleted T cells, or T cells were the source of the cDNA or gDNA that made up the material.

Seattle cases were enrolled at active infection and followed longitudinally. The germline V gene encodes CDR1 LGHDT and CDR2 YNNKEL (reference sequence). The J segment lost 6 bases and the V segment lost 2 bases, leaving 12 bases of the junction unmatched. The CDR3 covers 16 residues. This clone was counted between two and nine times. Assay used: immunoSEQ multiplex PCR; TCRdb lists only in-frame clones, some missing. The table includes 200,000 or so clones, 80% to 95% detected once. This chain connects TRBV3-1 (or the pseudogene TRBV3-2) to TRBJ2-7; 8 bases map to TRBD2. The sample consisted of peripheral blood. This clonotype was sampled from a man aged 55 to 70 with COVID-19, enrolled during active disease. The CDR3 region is CASSQPGRGAQGEQYF. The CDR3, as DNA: TGTGCCAGCAGCCAACCTGGGCGGGGGGCCCAGGGCGAGCAGTACTTC.